The 16 T cell receptor beta chains below were found in one sample sequenced in a study of cytomegalovirus exposure and HLA in healthy donors. Clones were read by immunoSEQ multiplex PCR, and TCRdb kept only the in-frame ones, dropping some. The sample has tens of thousands of clones, about 85% seen once. The sequenced sample consisted of PBMCs. Receptors originate from a man younger than 40 in good health and CMV-seronegative.

The chain uses TRBV6-5 and TRBJ2-7, with 7 bases aligning to TRBD1. The trim removed 6 bases at V and 1 base at J, leaving 9 bases unmatched. Germline assignment: CDR1 MNHEY and CDR2 SVGAGI. This CDR3 is built from 15 residues. CDR3 in DNA: TGTGCCAGCAGATTCGACAGGGTGACGTCCTACGAGCAGTACTTC. Protein sequence: CASRFDRVTSYEQYF.

The rearrangement links TRBV7-2 to TRBJ2-1, with D unclear. CDR3 length equals 12 residues. Per the germline V gene, CDR1 is SGHTA and CDR2 is FQGNSA. Trimming removed 5 bases at V and 5 bases at J, with 7 bases between. CDR3 bases: TGTGCCAGCAGCCCGGCGGACAATGAGCAGTTCTTC. It specifies CASSPADNEQFF.

The chain carries TRBV19 and TRBJ1-4, with unresolved D. Trimming pared 9 bases from V and 0 bases from J, leaving 14 bases between. Per germline, CDR1 LNHDA and CDR2 SQIVND (reference sequence). The CDR3 is 15 amino acids. CDR3 sequence (DNA): TGTGCCAGCGGTGGAGGGTCGGCAACTAATGAAAAACTGTTTTTT. Protein product: CASGGGSATNEKLFF.

The V gene is TRBV5-6, the J gene TRBJ2-3; the match to TRBD2 covers 13 bases. CDR1 is SGHDT, CDR2 YYEEEE, per germline. This CDR3 is 16 amino acids long. With V trimmed by 2 bases and J by 6 bases, 6 bases remained unmatched. The CDR3 sequence: CASSFRTSGGSDTQYF. In DNA, the CDR3 is TGTGCCAGCAGCTTTCGGACTAGCGGGGGATCGGATACGCAGTATTTT.

V usage is TRBV19 and J usage is TRBJ2-1, with a tentative D call TRBD2 (7 bases). Looked up from germline, CDR1 is LNHDA and CDR2 is SQIVND (reference sequence). The CDR3 consists of 15 residues. V was pared by 7 bases and J by 5 bases, with 18 bases between. CDR3 sequence: CASIPHGGRDNEQFF. The CDR3 nucleotides are TGTGCCAGTATCCCACACGGGGGGCGTGACAATGAGCAGTTCTTC.

This chain connects TRBV4-1 to TRBJ2-1; TRBD1 agrees at 8 bases. The germline V gene encodes CDR1 MGHRA and CDR2 YSYEKL. The CDR3 runs to 14 residues. The junction had 8 bases not matched to a gene; V was cut back by 7 bases and J by 6 bases. The CDR3 DNA is TGCGCCAGCAACGGACAGGGCTACGGCAATGAGCAGTTCTTC. It is translated as CASNGQGYGNEQFF.

The CDR3 sequence is CASSLESTRDGELFF. The CDR3, as DNA: TGTGCCAGCAGCTTAGAATCTACCCGGGACGGGGAGCTGTTTTTT. J is TRBJ2-2 and V is TRBV11-2, with D perhaps TRBD2 (5 bases). Looked up from germline, CDR1 is SGHAT and CDR2 is FQNNGV. CDR3 length equals 15 residues. V lost 0 bases to trimming and J lost 7 bases, with 12 bases between them.

This chain uses TRBV10-2 with TRBJ2-6; TRBD1 aligns across 8 bases. The germline gives CDR1 WSHSY, CDR2 SAAADI. The CDR3 length is 17 residues. The V gene end was trimmed by 10 bases and the J gene end by 1 base; junction bases not matched to a gene: 12. CDR3 nucleotides: TGCGCCACATCACTCGACAGGGGTACATCTGGGGCCAACGTCCTGACTTTC. Translating it yields CATSLDRGTSGANVLTF.

Here the CDR3 DNA reads TGTGCCAGCATCCCGTCGGGAGGGAGCAATCAGCCCCAGCATTTT. This codes for CASIPSGGSNQPQHF. J is TRBJ1-5 and V is TRBV5-8; no definite D call. Per the germline V gene, CDR1 is SGHTS and CDR2 is YDEGEE. CDR3 length equals 15 residues. Between the trimmed V and J ends, which lost 6 bases and 1 base, there was a span of 14 bases. Full variable domain (outside the CDR3, taken from reference TRBV5-8 and TRBJ1-5): EAGVTQSPTHLIKTRGQQATLRCSPISGHTSVYWYQQALGLGLQFLLWYDEGEERNRGNFPPRFSGRQFPNYSSELNVNALELEDSALYLCASIPSGGSNQPQHFGDGTRLSIL.

With respect to this clone: Its ends do not fully match the called genes, so a read error is possible. The genes are TRBV7-2 and TRBJ1-2, with D tentatively TRBD1 (5 bases). The CDR3 loop spans 12 amino acids. CDR1 SGHTA and CDR2 FQGNSA come from the germline V gene. Here the CDR3 DNA reads TGTGCCAGCAGCTTAGACAGGTCCGGAGTCGCCTTC. Translated: CASSLDRSGVAF.

This clone turned up a few times. The chain couples TRBV28 to TRBJ1-4; 9 bases line up with TRBD1. CDR3 size: 16 residues. Germline lookup yields CDR1 MDHEN and CDR2 SYDVKM. The V and J ends lost 5 bases and 8 bases, in that order; junction bases with no gene match: 12. The CDR3 region is CASSATETGGLEKLFF. The CDR3, as DNA: TGTGCCAGCAGTGCAACGGAGACAGGGGGACTCGAAAAACTGTTTTTT. Looking up the rest from reference TRBV28 and TRBJ1-4 gives the full variable domain: DVKVTQSSRYLVKRTGEKVFLECVQDMDHENMFWYRQDPGLGLRLIYFSYDVKMKEKGDIPEGYSVSREKKERFSLILESASTNQTSMYLCASSATETGGLEKLFFGSGTQLSVL.

V and J are TRBV5-6 and TRBJ2-3; possibly TRBD1 for D (6 bases). CDR1 and CDR2 from the germline V gene are SGHDT and YYEEEE. V lost 0 bases and J lost 3, with 11 bases in between. This CDR3 contains 15 residues. The CDR3 nucleotides are TGTGCCAGCAGCTTGGTGACGAGGGGGACAGATACGCAGTATTTT. This translates into CASSLVTRGTDTQYF. The whole variable domain, filled in from reference TRBV5-6 and TRBJ2-3, reads DAGVTQSPTHLIKTRGQQVTLRCSPKSGHDTVSWYQQALGQGPQFIFQYYEEEERQRGNFPDRFSGHQFPNYSSELNVNALLLGDSALYLCASSLVTRGTDTQYFGPGTRLTVL.

The chain employs TRBV6-5 and TRBJ2-1, with 7 nucleotides matching TRBD1. Trimming took 4 bases from V and 9 from J; bases not matched to a gene: 6. The CDR3 has 13 amino acids. Germline lookup yields CDR1 MNHEY and CDR2 SVGAGI. The CDR3 DNA is TGTGCCAGCAGTTTGACAGGGAGCGGTGAGCAGTTCTTC. Translation: CASSLTGSGEQFF.

The genes are TRBV7-6 and TRBJ2-7; D gene uncertain. The CDR3 consists of 15 residues. Trimming cost V 5 bases and J 0 bases, with 14 bases left between them. Per the germline V gene, CDR1 is SGHVS and CDR2 is FNYEAQ. For the CDR3, the DNA is TGTGCCAGCAGCATAGAAGACACGCTCTCCTACGAGCAGTACTTC. Amino acids: CASSIEDTLSYEQYF.

This sequence joins TRBV14 and TRBJ2-5, with TRBD1 matching 7 bases. There are 14 residues in the CDR3. J was trimmed by 1 base and V by 5 bases; bases with no gene match: 4. CDR1 is SGHDN and CDR2 is FVKESK in the germline V gene. In DNA, the CDR3 is TGTGCCAGCAGCGTAAACAGGGGCCAAGAGACCCAGTACTTC. Protein: CASSVNRGQETQYF.

The rearrangement links TRBV27 to TRBJ1-5; TRBD1 matches 12 bases. The germline gives CDR1 MNHEY, CDR2 SMNVEV (reference sequence). The V segment lost 4 bases and the J segment 9 bases; nucleotides outside the gene matches: 10. This CDR3 contains 16 residues. The CDR3 region is CASSSGTGGDYPPQHF. The CDR3 DNA reads TGTGCCAGCAGTTCAGGGACAGGGGGCGATTATCCGCCCCAGCATTTT.